This TCR beta chain was documented in a study of T cell repertoires in cytomegalovirus infection. Study-level findings and limits: Frequencies of public TCR beta families were cumulated, and this identified carriers of CMV plus the relevant HLA.

This CDR3 has 17 residues. Trimming took 5 bases from V and 0 from J; bases not matched to a gene: 8. Germline-derived CDR1 and CDR2 are SGHVS and FNYEAQ. This clonotype was counted between two and nine times. Its antigen is as yet unknown. A single record per CDR3 protein comes from TCRdb applying MiXCR to the reads. The sample lists under 350,000 distinct CDR3 sequences, around 20% seen once, with approximately 19% in the top ten. The source is a human donor in good health (CMV status not recorded). Some clones in this sample may be carry-over from other donors' samples. The chain uses TRBV7-6 and TRBJ2-1, with 9 nucleotides matching TRBD2. The starting material was cultured PBMCs, obtained from culture after CMV antigen stimulation. The CDR3 nucleotides are TGTGCCAGCAGCGGCCGTAGCGGGAGTAGCTCCTACAATGAGCAGTTCTTC. Its translation: CASSGRSGSSSYNEQFF.